These 27 T cell receptor beta chains were sequenced from one sample in a study of T-cell reconstitution after alpha-beta-depleted transplantation in children (TCRdb year 2016). Libraries came from PCR. The instrument was an Illumina HiSeq 2500. TCR library preparation used molecular barcoding, with unique molecular identifiers applied to normalize quantification of the TCRbeta repertoire. The public sequencing data were trimmed at Q25 with fastp and processed into clonotypes with MiXCR by TCRdb, which kept only in-frame beta chains. Entries that share a CDR3 protein sequence are merged under the most common genes and DNA. Within this sample are about 610,000 distinct CDR3 sequences, with approximately 10% of them counted one time only. Less than 4.5% of the sample lies in the top ten. This sample comprised PBMCs from the stem cell graft donor, obtained from the stem cell graft. These TCRs come from a human donor who donated a stem cell graft to a child with acute myeloid leukemia.

The sample holds many counts of this clonotype. The gene calls are TRBV21-1 and TRBJ1-6; the D call in the table, TRBD1, was not verified against the DNA. TRBV21-1 is flagged as a pseudogene. The CDR3 runs to 15 residues. CDR3 sequence: CASSKLDRDNSPLHF. In nucleotides, the CDR3 is TGTGCCAGCAGCAAACTGGACAGGGATAATTCACCCCTCCACTTT.

This rearrangement joins TRBV10-3 to TRBJ2-7, with TRBD2 matching 12 bases. Germline assignment: CDR1 ENHRY and CDR2 SYGVKD. The CDR3 has 15 residues. V was clipped by 6 bases and J by 2 bases; unmatched bases: 5. CDR3 residues: CAISAGLAGPYEQYF. In DNA, the CDR3 is TGTGCCATCAGCGCCGGACTAGCGGGACCCTACGAGCAGTACTTC.

The chain joins TRBV2 to TRBJ2-2; D call uncertain. The V end lost 1 base, the J end lost 7 bases, and 4 bases lay between the germline ends. The germline gives CDR1 SNHLY, CDR2 FYNNEI. The CDR3 extends over 12 amino acids. This CDR3 reads CASSEDFGELFF. The CDR3 nucleotides read TGTGCCAGCAGTGAAGATTTCGGGGAGCTGTTTTTT.

This clonotype was seen a single time. This rearrangement joins TRBV18 to TRBJ2-3, with D hard to call. Germline-derived CDR1 and CDR2 are KGHSH and LQKENI. Deletions cut 2 bases from V and 5 bases from J, with 11 bases between. The CDR3 has 14 residues. As DNA, the CDR3 is TGTGCCAGCTCACCAAAGGCGAGTATAGATACGCAGTATTTT. This translates into CASSPKASIDTQYF.

There are many counts of this clonotype. The V gene is TRBV20-1, the J gene TRBJ2-3; 9 bases are shared with TRBD2. V lost 6 bases and J lost 0; bases outside the gene matches: 10. CDR3 length: 16 residues. Looked up from germline, CDR1 is DFQATT and CDR2 is SNEGSKA (reference sequence). The CDR3 reads CSATPTSGLSTDTQYF. DNA for the CDR3: TGCAGTGCGACCCCGACTAGCGGATTAAGCACAGATACGCAGTATTTT.

This clonotype was detected only a few times. The chain has TRBV6-5 and TRBJ2-3; D uncertain. The CDR3 extends over 14 amino acids. From germline, CDR1 is MNHEY and CDR2 SVGAGI. Trimming shortened V by 0 bases and J by 4 bases, and 8 bases separated the two germline ends. The CDR3 here is CASSYSGSSDTQYF. CDR3 DNA sequence: TGTGCCAGCAGTTACTCGGGCAGTTCAGATACGCAGTATTTT.

This clonotype was detected many times. This chain uses TRBV29-1 with TRBJ2-3, with 8 bases matching TRBD2. This CDR3 contains 13 residues. Germline CDR1 and CDR2: SQVTM and ANQGSEA. The ends lost 8 bases at V and 2 bases at J; junction bases unmatched: 6. The DNA of the CDR3 is TGCAGCCTTGGACTAGCAGACACAGATACGCAGTATTTT. Translation: CSLGLADTDTQYF.

The chain is built from TRBV5-1 and TRBJ2-3, with D maybe TRBD2 (7 bases). The CDR3 consists of 17 residues. V dropped 0 bases and J dropped 5 bases, with 19 bases sitting between them. CDR1 and CDR2 (germline): SGHRS, YFSETQ. The CDR3 loop reads CASSLAIGGGPGDTQYF. The CDR3 DNA reads as TGCGCCAGCAGCTTGGCCATAGGGGGAGGGCCGGGAGATACGCAGTATTTT.

This clonotype was counted a few times. The chain combines TRBV28 with TRBJ1-2; D unclear. The V gene lost 5 bases and the J gene lost 2 bases, with 15 bases spanning the gap. This CDR3 is 15 amino acids long. Per the germline V gene, CDR1 is MDHEN and CDR2 is SYDVKM. Here the CDR3 reads CASSRMELGNYGYTF. For the CDR3, the DNA is TGTGCCAGCAGTCGGATGGAGTTAGGGAACTATGGCTACACCTTC.

The chain joins TRBV7-8 to TRBJ1-5, with a possible D match to TRBD1 (5 bases). V was pared by 1 base and J by 5 bases, with 15 bases between. Germline V gene data show CDR1 as SGHVS and CDR2 as FQNEAQ. The CDR3 has 16 amino acids. The CDR3 here is CASSLVGVGGDQPQHF. The CDR3 DNA reads as TGTGCCAGCAGCTTAGTTGGCGTGGGGGGAGATCAGCCCCAGCATTTT.

The chain couples TRBV7-2 to TRBJ2-3; 9 bases fit TRBD2. V lost 1 base and J lost 6; bases outside the gene matches: 8. CDR1 is SGHTA and CDR2 is FQGNSA in the germline V gene. This CDR3 has 16 amino acids. DNA for the CDR3: TGTGCCAGCAGCTTAGTGGCTAGCGGGAACAAGGATACGCAGTATTTT. Translation gives CASSLVASGNKDTQYF.

This clonotype was observed many times. The chain employs TRBV29-1 and TRBJ1-5; 8 bases align to TRBD1. Losses at the gene ends were 7 bases for V and 3 bases for J; bases not matched to a gene: 5. There are 13 residues in the CDR3. Germline CDR1 and CDR2: SQVTM and ANQGSEA. CDR3 residues: CSAVQGVNQPQHF. CDR3 DNA sequence: TGCAGCGCTGTACAGGGGGTCAATCAGCCCCAGCATTTT.

This clonotype has just a few counts. The genes are TRBV4-2 and TRBJ2-3, with 8 bases aligning to TRBD2. With V trimmed by 0 bases and J by 0 bases, 5 bases remained unmatched. Germline V gene lookup returns CDR1 LGHNA and CDR2 YNFKEQ. This CDR3 region has 17 residues. This CDR3 is CASSQDRASGSTDTQYF. The CDR3 DNA sequence: TGTGCCAGCAGCCAAGACAGGGCTAGCGGGAGCACAGATACGCAGTATTTT.

Only a few counts were recorded for this clonotype. The chain carries TRBV10-3 and TRBJ2-3; 8 nucleotides align to TRBD2. The CDR3 has 20 residues. Per germline, CDR1 ENHRY and CDR2 SYGVKD. The V segment lost 3 bases and the J segment 4 bases; nucleotides outside the gene matches: 21. The CDR3 DNA reads as TGTGCCATCAGTGATCGGGGAGCACCCAAGGGGCGGGAGGCGTCAGATACGCAGTATTTT. As protein: CAISDRGAPKGREASDTQYF.

This clonotype was observed a few times. V is TRBV5-1 and J is TRBJ2-1; D possibly corresponds to TRBD1 (6 bases). This CDR3 region has 13 residues. Trimming took 2 bases from V and 8 from J, leaving 11 bases between them. In germline, CDR1 is SGHRS, CDR2 YFSETQ. CDR3: CASSFSQGDEQFF. CDR3 nucleotides: TGCGCCAGCAGCTTCTCACAGGGTGATGAGCAGTTCTTC.

V usage is TRBV27 and J usage is TRBJ2-5; D could derive from TRBD1 or TRBD2 (5 bases each). V was trimmed by 5 bases and J by 5 bases, leaving 15 bases between them. Germline V gene sequence: CDR1 MNHEY, CDR2 SMNVEV (reference sequence). The CDR3 is 14 residues long. CDR3: CASSPGMWGETQYF. The CDR3 DNA reads TGTGCCAGCAGTCCAGGAATGTGGGGGGAGACCCAGTACTTC.

This clonotype was seen repeatedly, ten times or more. The CDR3 sequence: CASSTGAPTDTQYF. The CDR3 nucleotides are TGTGCCAGCTCCACTGGGGCGCCAACAGATACGCAGTATTTT. J is TRBJ2-3 and V is TRBV7-3, with D perhaps matching TRBD1 (5 bases). Per the germline V gene, CDR1 is SGHTA and CDR2 is FQGTGA. The germline V and J ends were trimmed by 8 bases and 3 bases, with 15 bases remaining between them. The CDR3 loop spans 14 amino acids.

This clonotype was seen at least ten times. The V call is TRBV9, the J call TRBJ2-7; the D is unclear. Germline V gene sequence: CDR1 SGDLS, CDR2 YYNGEE. Deletions cut 0 bases from V and 2 bases from J, with 12 bases between. This CDR3 region has 15 residues. The DNA for the CDR3 is TGTGCCAGCAGCGTAGGGGGAACCGGTACCTACGAGCAGTACTTC. Protein: CASSVGGTGTYEQYF.

This clonotype was seen more than once but under ten times. The rearrangement joins TRBV20-1 to TRBJ2-2; D is possibly TRBD1 or TRBD2 (6 bases each). Germline V CDR1 and CDR2: DFQATT, SNEGSKA (reference sequence). V was cut by 4 bases and J by 2 bases, with 11 bases left in between. The CDR3 is made up of 14 amino acids. The CDR3 coding sequence is TGCAGTGCTACAAGGGGGGCCAACACCGGGGAGCTGTTTTTT. Its protein product is CSATRGANTGELFF.

This chain joins TRBV21-1 and TRBJ2-6; the D call in the table, TRBD1, was not verified against the DNA. TRBV21-1 is assigned pseudogene status. The CDR3 loop spans 17 amino acids. CDR3 region: CASSTGTGATGANVLTF. The CDR3 DNA is TGTGCCAGCAGCACCGGGACAGGGGCAACTGGGGCCAACGTCCTGACTTTC.

This clonotype was observed a handful of times. This rearrangement joins TRBV5-1 to TRBJ1-2, with D unresolved. Trimming removed 0 bases from V and 1 base from J, with 4 bases in between. Germline loops: CDR1 SGHRS, CDR2 YFSETQ. The CDR3 totals 13 residues. CDR3 residues: CASSLELNYGYTF. In DNA, the CDR3 is TGCGCCAGCAGCTTGGAACTTAACTATGGCTACACCTTC.

The sample holds a few counts of this clonotype. CDR3 DNA sequence: TGTGCCAGCAACCTAGCGGGAGGTTACACAGATACGCAGTATTTT. Its translation is CASNLAGGYTDTQYF. The V and J genes are TRBV9 and TRBJ2-3; TRBD2 matches 11 bases. CDR3 length: 15 residues. J gave up 2 bases and V 6 bases, and 5 bases lay outside the gene matches. CDR1 is SGDLS and CDR2 is YYNGEE in the germline V gene. Based on the CDR3 plus reference TRBV9 and TRBJ2-3, the full variable domain is DSGVTQTPKHLITATGQRVTLRCSPRSGDLSVYWYQQSLDQGLQFLIQYYNGEERAKGNILERFSAQQFPDLHSELNLSSLELGDSALYFCASNLAGGYTDTQYFGPGTRLTVL.

V and J are TRBV5-4 and TRBJ2-1; a weak D match, TRBD2 (5 bases). Trimming left V 0 bases short and J 4 bases short, with 14 bases between. The CDR3 has 16 amino acids. The germline CDR1 and CDR2 sequences are SGHNT and YYREEE (reference sequence). The DNA for the CDR3 is TGTGCCAGCAGCTTGGGTTCTCGACGGGGATACAATGAGCAGTTCTTC. Translated, it gives CASSLGSRRGYNEQFF.

In this sample, this clonotype turned up many times. V is TRBV9 and J is TRBJ2-7; D gene unclear. Germline V gene lookup returns CDR1 SGDLS and CDR2 YYNGEE. Trimming shortened V by 0 bases and J by 6 bases, and 10 bases separated the two germline ends. The CDR3 sequence is 13 residues long. CDR3 coding DNA: TGTGCCAGCAGCGTAGAGGTAGGAACCGAGCAGTACTTC. Translation gives CASSVEVGTEQYF.

DNA for the CDR3: TGCAGTGCTAGAGATATTTCGAGCTCCTACAATGAGCAGTTCTTC. Encoded protein: CSARDISSSYNEQFF. The rearrangement uses TRBV20-1 and TRBJ2-1; the D is unclear. Trimming cost V 0 bases and J 0 bases, with 9 bases left between them. CDR1 is DFQATT and CDR2 is SNEGSKA in the germline V gene (reference sequence). The CDR3 is 15 residues long.

This clonotype was found a few times. V and J are TRBV12-3 or TRBV12-4 and TRBJ1-1; 8 positions agree with TRBD1. This CDR3 is 15 amino acids long. The trim removed 3 bases at V and 0 bases at J, leaving 3 bases unmatched. The CDR3 nucleotides are TGTGCCAGCAGTTTCAGGGGGCCTTTGAACACTGAAGCTTTCTTT. Translation gives CASSFRGPLNTEAFF.

This clonotype has at least ten counts. The CDR3 bases are TGTGCCAGCAGCTGGGAGGTCCGCAATGAGCAGTTCTTC. Its protein is CASSWEVRNEQFF. V gene TRBV7-2 combines with J gene TRBJ2-1, with D tentatively TRBD2 (6 bases). V lost 4 bases to trimming and J lost 6 bases, with 10 bases between them. Per germline, CDR1 SGHTA and CDR2 FQGNSA. CDR3 length equals 13 residues.